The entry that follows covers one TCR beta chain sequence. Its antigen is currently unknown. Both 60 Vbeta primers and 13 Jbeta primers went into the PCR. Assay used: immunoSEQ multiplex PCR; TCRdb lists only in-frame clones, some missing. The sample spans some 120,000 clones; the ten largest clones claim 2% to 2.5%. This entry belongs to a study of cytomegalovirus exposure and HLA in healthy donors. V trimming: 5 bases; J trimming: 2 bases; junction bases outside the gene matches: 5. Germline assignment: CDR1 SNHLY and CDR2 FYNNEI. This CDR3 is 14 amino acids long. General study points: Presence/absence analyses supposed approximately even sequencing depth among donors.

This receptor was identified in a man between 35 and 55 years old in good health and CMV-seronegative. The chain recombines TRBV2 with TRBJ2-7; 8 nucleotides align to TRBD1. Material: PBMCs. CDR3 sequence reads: CASSSGQGAYEQYF. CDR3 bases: TGTGCCAGCAGTAGCGGACAGGGAGCCTACGAGCAGTACTTC.